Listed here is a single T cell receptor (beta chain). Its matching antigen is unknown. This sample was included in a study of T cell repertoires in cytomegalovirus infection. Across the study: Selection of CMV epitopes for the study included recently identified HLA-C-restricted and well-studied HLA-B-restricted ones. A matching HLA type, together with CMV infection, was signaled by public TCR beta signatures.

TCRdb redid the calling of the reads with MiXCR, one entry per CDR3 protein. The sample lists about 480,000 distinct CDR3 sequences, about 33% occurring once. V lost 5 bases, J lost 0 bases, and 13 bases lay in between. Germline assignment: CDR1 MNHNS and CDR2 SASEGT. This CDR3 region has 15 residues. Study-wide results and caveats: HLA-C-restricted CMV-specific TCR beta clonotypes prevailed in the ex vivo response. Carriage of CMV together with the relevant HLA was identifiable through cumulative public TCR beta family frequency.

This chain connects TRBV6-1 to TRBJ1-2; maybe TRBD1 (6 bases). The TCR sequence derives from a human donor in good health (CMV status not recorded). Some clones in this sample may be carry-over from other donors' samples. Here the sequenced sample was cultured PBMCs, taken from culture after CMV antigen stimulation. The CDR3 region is CASSLTGKANYGYTF. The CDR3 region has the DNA TGTGCCAGCAGTTTGACAGGAAAAGCTAACTATGGCTACACCTTC.